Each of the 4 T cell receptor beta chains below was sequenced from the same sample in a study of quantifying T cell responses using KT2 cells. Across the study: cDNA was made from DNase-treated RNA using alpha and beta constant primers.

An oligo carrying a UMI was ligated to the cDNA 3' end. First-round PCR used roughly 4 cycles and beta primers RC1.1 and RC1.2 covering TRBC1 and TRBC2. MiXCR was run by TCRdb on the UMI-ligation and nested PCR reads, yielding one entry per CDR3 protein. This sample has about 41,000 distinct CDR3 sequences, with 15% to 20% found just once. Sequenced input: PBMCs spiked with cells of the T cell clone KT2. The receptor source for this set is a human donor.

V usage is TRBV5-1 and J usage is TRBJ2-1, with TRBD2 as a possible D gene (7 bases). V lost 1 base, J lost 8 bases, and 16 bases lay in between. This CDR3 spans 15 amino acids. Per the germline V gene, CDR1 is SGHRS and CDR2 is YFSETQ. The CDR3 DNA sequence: TGCGCCAGCAGCTTGACGAGGGGGGGGCGCCATGAGCAGTTCTTC. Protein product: CASSLTRGGRHEQFF. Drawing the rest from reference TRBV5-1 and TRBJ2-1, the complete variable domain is KAGVTQTPRYLIKTRGQQVTLSCSPISGHRSVSWYQQTPGQGLQFLFEYFSETQRNKGNFPGRFSGRQFSNSRSEMNVSTLELGDSALYLCASSLTRGGRHEQFFGPGTRLTVL.

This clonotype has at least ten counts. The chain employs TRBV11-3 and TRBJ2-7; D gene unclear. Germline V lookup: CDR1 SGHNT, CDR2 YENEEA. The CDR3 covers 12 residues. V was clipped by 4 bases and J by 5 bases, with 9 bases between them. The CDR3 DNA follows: TGTGCCAGCAGCTCCGACAAACACGAGCAGTACTTC. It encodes CASSSDKHEQYF.

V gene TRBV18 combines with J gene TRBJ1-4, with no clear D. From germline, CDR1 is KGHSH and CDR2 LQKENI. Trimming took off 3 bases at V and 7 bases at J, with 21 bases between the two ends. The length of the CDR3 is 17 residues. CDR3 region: CASSPRAEFFGSEKLFF. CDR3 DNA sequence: TGTGCCAGCTCACCCCGCGCCGAGTTCTTTGGGAGTGAAAAACTGTTTTTT.

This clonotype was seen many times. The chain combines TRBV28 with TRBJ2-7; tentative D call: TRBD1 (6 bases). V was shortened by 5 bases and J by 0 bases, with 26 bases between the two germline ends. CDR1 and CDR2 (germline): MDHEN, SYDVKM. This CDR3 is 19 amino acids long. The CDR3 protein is CASSGGGQLDGLSSYEQYF. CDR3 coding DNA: TGTGCCAGCAGTGGTGGCGGACAGTTAGACGGCTTAAGCTCCTACGAGCAGTACTTC.